Listed below are T cell receptor beta chains from one sample, sequenced in a study of blood T cell repertoires in COVID-19. Method: immunoSEQ multiplex PCR; TCRdb's copy keeps in-frame clones and lacks some. This table has about 120,000 clones, around nine tenths appearing once. The specimen sequenced was peripheral blood. The source is a woman aged 70-85 years with COVID-19, enrolled during active disease. Both conserved end residues are part of each CDR3. Fields, in order: J gene, V gene, D gene, clone size, CDR3 protein, CDR3 DNA. The D gene is left open where the match is weak. Not all rows give a size; the values are once, few, many and, for expanded clones, a class.

>TRBJ2-4|TRBV11-2|TRBD2|.
CASSLLAGENIQYF
TGTGCCAGCAGCTTACTAGCGGGGGAAAACATTCAGTACTTC
>TRBJ1-5|TRBV2|.|once
CASRGLDSNQPQHF
TGTGCCAGCAGGGGACTTGATAGCAATCAGCCCCAGCATTTT
>TRBJ2-5|TRBV24-1|TRBD1|.
CATSDRGAGGLQETQYF
TGTGCCACCAGTGATAGAGGGGCAGGGGGCTTGCAAGAGACCCAGTACTTC
>TRBJ1-3|TRBV7-8|.|.
CASSSPARRKVGNTIYF
TGTGCCAGCAGCTCCCCGGCCAGGCGCAAAGTTGGAAACACCATATATTTT
>TRBJ1-5|TRBV6-1|TRBD1|.
CASSQDRVSDQPQHF
TGTGCCAGCAGTCAAGACAGGGTCTCAGATCAGCCCCAGCATTTT
>TRBJ1-3|TRBV28|.|few
CASSRSAVRNTIYF
TGTGCCAGCAGTAGATCGGCTGTGAGGAACACCATATATTTT
>TRBJ1-4|TRBV19|.|few
CASSITGTRGNEKLFF
TGTGCCAGTAGTATCACAGGGACCCGGGGTAATGAAAAACTGTTTTTT
>TRBJ1-2|TRBV9|.|once
CASSVGPGLNYGYTF
TGTGCCAGCAGCGTAGGGCCAGGGTTAAACTATGGCTACACCTTC
>TRBJ2-3|TRBV5-1|.|.
CASSLDIGGPPVDTQYF
TGCGCCAGCAGCTTGGATATCGGGGGGCCCCCCGTCGATACGCAGTATTTT
>TRBJ1-5|TRBV28|.|once
CASSWGQPNQPQHF
TGTGCCAGCTCGTGGGGGCAGCCTAATCAGCCCCAGCATTTT
>TRBJ2-3|TRBV18|TRBD2|few
CASSPPASGGDTQYF
TGTGCCAGCTCACCACCGGCTAGCGGGGGTGATACGCAGTATTTT
>TRBJ1-6|TRBV3-1/TRBV3-2|TRBD1|.
CASSLRSTGGQSPLHF
TGTGCCAGCAGCCTTAGATCGACAGGGGGCCAATCACCCCTCCACTTT
>TRBJ2-1|TRBV2|TRBD2|.
CASILAGGYENEQFF
TGTGCCAGCATTTTAGCGGGGGGTTATGAGAATGAGCAGTTCTTC
>TRBJ1-4|TRBV28|TRBD1|.
CASSQDRGKEKLFF
TGTGCCAGCAGTCAAGACAGGGGCAAAGAAAAACTGTTTTTT
>TRBJ2-5|TRBV14|TRBD2|.
CASSQGTGTSGETQYF
TGTGCCAGCAGCCAGGGGACCGGGACTAGCGGTGAGACCCAGTACTTC
>TRBJ1-3|TRBV5-4|TRBD1|.
CASSLGGGISNSGNTIYF
TGTGCCAGCAGCTTGGGAGGGGGCATCTCGAACTCTGGAAACACCATATATTTT
>TRBJ2-1|TRBV10-3|.|.
CAVGQGGPPVPPLNEQFF
TGTGCCGTAGGACAAGGGGGTCCCCCGGTTCCCCCTCTTAATGAGCAGTTCTTC
>TRBJ1-5|TRBV18|TRBD1|.
CASSPSGGQEPQHF
TGTGCCAGCTCACCTTCAGGGGGACAGGAGCCCCAGCATTTT
>TRBJ1-4|TRBV5-8|.|.
CASSLGGAAMGEKLFF
TGTGCCAGCAGCTTGGGGGGCGCGGCGATGGGTGAAAAACTGTTTTTT
>TRBJ2-7|TRBV28|.|.
CASSQGDKSYEQYF
TGTGCCAGCAGTCAAGGCGACAAGTCCTACGAGCAGTACTTC
>TRBJ2-3|TRBV5-4|TRBD2|.
CASRRGAADTQYF
TGTGCCAGCAGGCGGGGGGCGGCAGATACGCAGTATTTT
>TRBJ2-1|TRBV4-1|TRBD2|.
CASSQPRGGRSYNEQFF
TGCGCCAGCAGCCAACCCCGGGGGGGGCGCTCCTACAATGAGCAGTTCTTC
>TRBJ1-3|TRBV30|TRBD1|.
CAWGQGARGNTIYF
TGTGCCTGGGGGCAGGGGGCGCGAGGAAACACCATATATTTT
>TRBJ1-1|TRBV21-1|.|few
CASSKVTAGLRSLNTEAFF
TGTGCCAGCAGCAAAGTAACGGCAGGGCTGAGATCCCTGAACACTGAAGCTTTCTTT
>TRBJ1-6|TRBV5-6|TRBD1|few
CASSLGDSQQVSPLHF
TGTGCCAGCAGCCTAGGGGACAGCCAGCAGGTTTCACCCCTCCACTTT
>TRBJ2-7|TRBV6-5|TRBD2|.
CASSYSSGGAGDEQYF
TGTGCCAGCAGTTACTCCAGCGGGGGGGCCGGGGACGAGCAGTACTTC
>TRBJ1-6|TRBV5-4|TRBD1|.
CASSIDRGGLEALHF
TGTGCCAGCAGCATTGACAGGGGGGGCTTAGAGGCCCTCCACTTT
>TRBJ2-3|TRBV3-1/TRBV3-2|TRBD2|.
CASSPRGLAGGLADTQYF
TGTGCCAGCAGCCCAAGGGGACTAGCGGGGGGTCTAGCAGATACGCAGTATTTT
>TRBJ1-1|TRBV6-5|TRBD1|.
CASTTDRDGTEAFF
TGTGCCAGCACCACCGACAGGGATGGCACTGAAGCTTTCTTT
>TRBJ2-3|TRBV6-5|.|.
CASIRLSTDTQYF
TGTGCCAGCATCCGACTCTCCACAGATACGCAGTATTTT
>TRBJ2-1|TRBV11-2|TRBD1|.
CASSLRATQGTSRYNEQFF
TGTGCCAGCAGCTTACGAGCAACACAGGGGACCTCCCGCTACAATGAGCAGTTCTTC
>TRBJ1-2|TRBV6-6|.|.
CASSYLLLKAEGYTF
TGTGCCAGCAGTTACCTATTATTAAAGGCGGAAGGCTACACCTTC
>TRBJ2-1|TRBV7-8|TRBD2|.
CASSSRGGRDNEQFF
TGTGCCAGCAGCTCCCGGGGGGGCCGAGACAATGAGCAGTTCTTC
>TRBJ2-1|TRBV24-1|TRBD2|.
CATSEERGGSYNEQFF
TGTGCCACCAGTGAGGAGCGGGGTGGATCCTACAATGAGCAGTTCTTC
>TRBJ2-3|TRBV7-2|TRBD1|.
CASSSLRGMSDTQYF
TGTGCCAGCAGCTCGCTCAGGGGGATGTCGGATACGCAGTATTTT
>TRBJ1-2|TRBV11-2|.|.
CASSLAVPNYGYTF
TGTGCCAGCAGCCTGGCGGTTCCTAACTATGGCTACACCTTC
>TRBJ2-2|TRBV7-7|.|once
CASSLGRGYTGELFF
TGTGCCAGCAGCTTAGGAAGGGGGTACACCGGGGAGCTGTTTTTT
>TRBJ1-5|TRBV4-1|.|few
CASSPAPQGSYSNQPQHF
TGCGCCAGCAGCCCAGCCCCACAGGGTTCGTATAGCAATCAGCCCCAGCATTTT
>TRBJ2-2|TRBV18|.|.
CASSAGMENTGELFF
TGTGCCAGCTCAGCAGGGATGGAGAACACCGGGGAGCTGTTTTTT